What follows are 21 T cell receptor beta chains derived from one specimen sequenced in a study of blood T cells in healthy people across ages. Combining a sample-barcoded 5' primer with a J-beta primer mix, a second PCR ran for 7 to 11 cycles. TCRdb processed the 5' RACE reads anew with MiXCR; each CDR3 protein has one entry. Here the sample spans around 710,000 distinct CDR3 sequences, 43% being singletons. The sequencing input was blood. These receptors came from a woman aged 55-70 years in good health.

This chain connects TRBV5-6 to TRBJ2-5; 8 bases fit TRBD1. The V gene end was trimmed by 5 bases and the J gene end by 11 bases; junction bases not matched to a gene: 5. Germline lookup yields CDR1 SGHDT and CDR2 YYEEEE. The CDR3 totals 11 residues. The CDR3 DNA follows: TGTGCCAGCAGTTACCGGGACAGGCAGTACTTC. This codes for CASSYRDRQYF.

This clonotype was picked up a small number of times. This chain connects TRBV3-1 to TRBJ2-1, with 11 nucleotides matching TRBD2. From germline, CDR1 is LGHDT and CDR2 YNNKEL (reference sequence). The CDR3 is 16 amino acids. The ends lost 2 bases at V and 6 bases at J; junction bases unmatched: 6. The chain's CDR3 is CASSQILLAGGNEQFF. The CDR3 nucleotides read TGTGCCAGCAGCCAAATCTTGCTAGCGGGGGGCAATGAGCAGTTCTTC.

The rearrangement uses TRBV5-5 and TRBJ1-5, with D possibly matching TRBD1 (6 bases). V was clipped by 0 bases and J by 1 base, with 14 bases between them. The CDR3 has 17 amino acids. Germline CDR1 SGHKS, CDR2 YYEKEE (reference sequence). The CDR3 region is CASSLGFTGRSNQPQHF. CDR3 sequence (DNA): TGTGCCAGCAGCTTGGGTTTCACAGGGAGGAGCAATCAGCCCCAGCATTTT.

Only a few counts were recorded for this clonotype. The J gene is TRBJ1-1, the V gene TRBV5-1; no firm D call. Germline CDR1 is SGHRS and CDR2 is YFSETQ. This CDR3 is built from 14 residues. The V end was cut by 4 bases, the J end by 1 base, with 11 bases between. CDR3 protein: CASSRDPQNTEAFF. The CDR3 DNA reads TGCGCCAGCAGCCGAGACCCACAGAACACTGAAGCTTTCTTT.

This clonotype was seen a few times. V is TRBV11-2 and J is TRBJ2-1, with 9 bases lining up with TRBD1. The trim removed 5 bases at V and 2 bases at J, leaving 4 bases unmatched. The CDR3 loop spans 15 amino acids. Germline V CDR1 and CDR2: SGHAT, FQNNGV. The CDR3 nucleotides read TGTGCCAGCAGCCCCCGGACAGGGGCCTACAATGAGCAGTTCTTC. As protein: CASSPRTGAYNEQFF.

To note about this clonotype: At one boundary the junction diverges from the germline segment, which might be a read error. The CDR3: CATGRELAESYEQYF. In DNA form, the CDR3 reads TGTGCCACCGGCAGAGAACTAGCGGAGTCCTATGAGCAGTACTTC. The chain has TRBV15 and TRBJ2-7; 8 bases are shared with TRBD2. The length of the CDR3 is 15 residues. CDR1 and CDR2 (germline): LNHNV, YYDKDF (reference sequence).

This clonotype was counted between two and nine times. This chain joins TRBV4-2 and TRBJ2-3; TRBD2 matches at 10 bases. The trim removed 2 bases at V and 3 bases at J, leaving 8 bases unmatched. The germline V gene has CDR1 LGHNA and CDR2 YNFKEQ. The length of the CDR3 is 17 residues. For the CDR3, the DNA is TGTGCCAGCAGCCAAAACCCAGCGGGAGGGCGAACAGATACGCAGTATTTT. Amino acid sequence: CASSQNPAGGRTDTQYF.

This clonotype turned up a few times. V usage is TRBV19 and J usage is TRBJ1-1, with a weak D call TRBD1 (6 bases). The CDR3 sequence is 13 residues long. V was clipped by 6 bases and J by 6 bases, with 14 bases between them. Germline loops: CDR1 LNHDA, CDR2 SQIVND (reference sequence). CDR3 coding DNA: TGTGCCAGTAGAGGCGCAGGGGTTTCTGAAGCTTTCTTT. Its translation is CASRGAGVSEAFF.

This clonotype turned up a few times. V gene TRBV20-1 combines with J gene TRBJ2-4, with D tentatively TRBD1 (5 bases). The V gene lost 0 bases and the J gene lost 0 bases, with 6 bases spanning the gap. The CDR3 is 14 residues long. Germline loops: CDR1 DFQATT, CDR2 SNEGSKA (reference sequence). The CDR3 region is CSARDRGAKNIQYF. CDR3 nucleotides: TGCAGTGCTAGAGATAGGGGAGCCAAAAACATTCAGTACTTC.

V is TRBV10-1 and J is TRBJ2-2; perhaps TRBD2 as D (6 bases). The length of the CDR3 is 13 residues. CDR1 and CDR2 (germline): WNHNN, SYGVQD (reference sequence). The V gene lost 7 bases and the J gene lost 4 bases, with 10 bases spanning the gap. The CDR3 is CASKSGGTGELFF. Here the CDR3 DNA reads TGCGCCAGCAAATCCGGGGGCACCGGGGAGCTGTTTTTT.

The J gene is TRBJ2-1, the V gene TRBV28, with D possibly TRBD2 on 6 matching bases. This CDR3 is built from 15 residues. Germline V lookup: CDR1 MDHEN, CDR2 SYDVKM. In nucleotides, the CDR3 is TGTGCAGCACCGCGGGGAGCCGGTGCCTACAATGAGCAGTTCTTC. Amino acid sequence: CAAPRGAGAYNEQFF.

The table lists this clonotype with a few counts. This sequence joins TRBV2 and TRBJ2-6; D is perhaps TRBD1 (5 bases). The CDR3 consists of 15 residues. The V end lost 1 base, the J end lost 1 base, and 5 bases lay between the germline ends. Germline values: CDR1 SNHLY, CDR2 FYNNEI. CDR3 amino acids: CASSEEGSGANVLTF. DNA for the CDR3: TGTGCCAGCAGTGAAGAGGGGTCTGGGGCCAACGTCCTGACTTTC.

The CDR3 is CASRGLAKNIQYF. The CDR3 coding sequence is TGTGCCAGCAGGGGTTTAGCCAAAAACATTCAGTACTTC. V gene TRBV2 combines with J gene TRBJ2-4; D gene unclear. V was clipped by 6 bases and J by 0 bases, with 6 bases between them. Germline V gene data show CDR1 as SNHLY and CDR2 as FYNNEI. This CDR3 comprises 13 residues.

In this sample, this clonotype turned up many times. V gene TRBV5-1 combines with J gene TRBJ1-2; D gene unclear. This CDR3 is built from 14 residues. V dropped 0 bases and J dropped 2 bases, with 8 bases sitting between them. From germline, CDR1 is SGHRS and CDR2 YFSETQ. The CDR3 region is CASSLERLNYGYTF. In nucleotides, the CDR3 is TGCGCCAGCAGCTTGGAACGGTTAAACTATGGCTACACCTTC.

This clonotype has just a few counts. This chain uses TRBV20-1 with TRBJ1-1, with 7 nucleotides matching TRBD1. The CDR3 is made up of 14 amino acids. Germline CDR1 DFQATT, CDR2 SNEGSKA (reference sequence). V shed 0 bases and J 11 bases; nucleotides not matched to a gene: 12. The DNA of the CDR3 is TGCAGTGCTAGAGATCCCGCGACAGGGCCTACGGCTTTCTTT. Amino acids: CSARDPATGPTAFF.

This chain joins TRBV9 and TRBJ2-4; TRBD2 is a possible D gene (6 bases). CDR1 and CDR2 (germline): SGDLS, YYNGEE. The V and J ends lost 4 bases and 13 bases respectively, with 18 bases between them. The CDR3 runs to 13 residues. CDR3 in DNA: TGTGCCAGCAGCAAAAGCCCCTCGGGGGAGCAGTACTTC. Amino acids: CASSKSPSGEQYF.

V gene TRBV20-1 combines with J gene TRBJ2-5; TRBD2 matches at 8 bases. CDR3 length: 16 residues. Germline assignment: CDR1 DFQATT and CDR2 SNEGSKA (reference sequence). J gave up 0 bases and V 3 bases, and 9 bases lay outside the gene matches. The CDR3 protein is CSARVFERGYQETQYF. The DNA of the CDR3 is TGCAGTGCTAGGGTCTTCGAGCGGGGGTACCAAGAGACCCAGTACTTC.

The CDR3: CASIGLAGEAYNEQFF. CDR3 nucleotides: TGTGCCAGCATAGGACTAGCGGGAGAAGCCTACAATGAGCAGTTCTTC. The rearrangement uses TRBV28 and TRBJ2-1; TRBD2 matches at 13 bases. This CDR3 has 16 residues. The V gene end was trimmed by 7 bases and the J gene end by 2 bases; junction bases not matched to a gene: 5. Germline assignment: CDR1 MDHEN and CDR2 SYDVKM.

V is TRBV29-1 and J is TRBJ2-1; 11 nucleotides align to TRBD1. The CDR3 spans 14 residues. V shed 4 bases and J 6 bases; nucleotides not matched to a gene: 5. The germline V gene has CDR1 SQVTM and CDR2 ANQGSEA. The CDR3, as DNA: TGCAGCGTTGTATCCGGGACAGGGGGCAATGAGCAGTTCTTC. It yields the protein CSVVSGTGGNEQFF.

This sequence joins TRBV3-1 and TRBJ2-4; D remains unclear. V dropped 3 bases and J dropped 0 bases, with 9 bases sitting between them. The CDR3 totals 15 residues. Germline lookup yields CDR1 LGHDT and CDR2 YNNKEL (reference sequence). The CDR3 loop reads CASSHVALAKNIQYF. The CDR3 coding sequence is TGTGCCAGCAGCCACGTTGCACTAGCCAAAAACATTCAGTACTTC.

The table lists this clonotype with a few counts. The chain recombines TRBV12-3 or TRBV12-4 with TRBJ1-2, with D tentatively TRBD1 (6 bases). CDR3 length equals 14 residues. V was clipped by 6 bases and J by 5 bases, with 16 bases between them. CDR3 sequence reads: CASSPAPDRYGYTF. CDR3 nucleotide sequence: TGTGCCAGCAGCCCAGCACCGGACAGATATGGCTACACCTTC.